A selection of T cell receptor beta chains follows, all from one sample in a study of T cells in Graves' hyperthyroidism and ophthalmopathy. TCRdb independently ran MiXCR on the multiplex PCR reads; one entry per CDR3 protein. Among about 560,000 distinct CDR3 sequences listed, around 46% were seen once. The sequenced sample consisted of peripheral blood or thyroid tissue (not recorded which). These receptors came from a woman aged 18-29 years with Graves' hyperthyroidism. CDR3s include the opening cysteine and the closing phenylalanine or tryptophan. A D gene is named only where the DNA matches it firmly. Only some rows state a clone size, as once, few, many or a class for expanded clones.

TRBV7-9	TRBJ1-1	-	few	TGTGCCAGCAGCCTTGCGTCAGTTCAGAACACTGAAGCTTTCTTT	CASSLASVQNTEAFF
TRBV29-1	TRBJ1-5	-	many	TGCAGCGTTGAAGATCCGGGGCAGCCCCAGCATTTT	CSVEDPGQPQHF
TRBV7-9	TRBJ2-7	-	few	TGTGCCAGCAGCACGCGACCCGTAGGCTCCTACGAGCAGTACTTC	CASSTRPVGSYEQYF
TRBV2	TRBJ1-1	-	-	TGTGCCAGCAGCCTCCCCCGCGAGGGCTCTGAAGCTTTCTTT	CASSLPREGSEAFF
TRBV7-9	TRBJ2-5	TRBD2	-	TGTGCCGCCTCCCTCGGATCAAGCGGGAGGGGGTGGTCGGAGACCCAGTACTTC	CAASLGSSGRGWSETQYF
TRBV11-2	TRBJ1-3	-	-	TGTGCCAGCAGCTTATACAGCCTCTCTGGAAACACCATATATTTT	CASSLYSLSGNTIYF
TRBV20-1	TRBJ2-7	TRBD2	once	TGCAGTGCTAATGCTGGACTAGCGGCGGACTACGAGCAGTACTTC	CSANAGLAADYEQYF
TRBV7-2	TRBJ2-7	-	-	TGTGCCAGCAGCTTAGAAGGGAATCCCGCCTACGAGCAGTACTTC	CASSLEGNPAYEQYF
TRBV12-3/TRBV12-4	TRBJ1-1	-	few	TGTGCCAGCACTACAGGGAATGAAGCTTTCTTT	CASTTGNEAFF
TRBV29-1	TRBJ1-1	-	many	TGCAGCGTTGGGGTGGACGGAAACACTGAAGCTTTCTTT	CSVGVDGNTEAFF
TRBV29-1	TRBJ2-5	-	many	TGCAGCGCCGTCGCCGGAGATGAACAAGAGACCCAGTACTTC	CSAVAGDEQETQYF
TRBV29-1	TRBJ1-3	-	many	TGCAGCGTTGAAATACAGAACTTAAACACCATATATTTT	CSVEIQNLNTIYF
TRBV7-8	TRBJ2-7	TRBD2	-	TGTGCCAGCAGCCAGACTAGCGGGGCGGGTGAGCAGTACTTC	CASSQTSGAGEQYF
TRBV29-1	TRBJ1-2	-	-	TGCAGCTCAGGGTTATTCCGCTACACCTTC	CSSGLFRYTF
TRBV7-8	TRBJ1-6	-	-	TGTGCCAGCAGCTTAGGCGGGGCACCCCTCCACTTT	CASSLGGAPLHF
TRBV12-3/TRBV12-4	TRBJ2-7	TRBD1	few	TGTGCCAGCAGTTTCAGGGGGCATCAGTACTTC	CASSFRGHQYF
TRBV7-9	TRBJ1-2	-	-	TGTGCCAGCAGCTTAGGGGGGAGAAATGGCTACACCTTC	CASSLGGRNGYTF
TRBV20-1	TRBJ2-7	TRBD2	few	TGCAGTGCTAGGGCGGCTAGCGGGAGGGAGGAGCAGTACTTC	CSARAASGREEQYF
TRBV7-3	TRBJ1-1	-	once	TGCGCCAGCAGCGCATTGGGGCGGAACACTGAAGCTTTCTTT	CASSALGRNTEAFF
TRBV7-2	TRBJ2-5	TRBD2	-	TGTGCCAGCAGCTTAGACCCTGACGGACTAGTAGAGACCCAGTACTTC	CASSLDPDGLVETQYF
TRBV7-3	TRBJ1-1	-	many	TGTGCCAGCAGCCCCCGTGGGGGATGGACTGAAGCTTTCTTT	CASSPRGGWTEAFF
TRBV10-3	TRBJ2-7	TRBD2	many	TGTGCCATCAGTAAAGCGGGAGGGGACTACGAGCAGTACTTC	CAISKAGGDYEQYF
TRBV19	TRBJ2-6	-	many	TGTGCCAGTAGACACAGGTCTGCTTGGGCCAACGTCCTGACTTTC	CASRHRSAWANVLTF
TRBV7-9	TRBJ1-1	-	-	TGTGCCAGCAGGGGATTACTACTATTGATTGAAGCTTTCTTT	CASRGLLLLIEAFF
TRBV10-3	TRBJ1-2	-	once	TGTGCCATCAGTTACGGGGGAGCCTATGGCTGCACCTTC	CAISYGGAYGCTF
TRBV29-1	TRBJ2-5	-	many	TGCAGCGTCGGCCTAGGGGGAGAGACCCAGTACTTC	CSVGLGGETQYF
TRBV6-1	TRBJ1-1	-	few	TGTGCCAGCAGCCTCCTGGGGCTCCGAACTGAAGCTTTCTTT	CASSLLGLRTEAFF
TRBV11-1	TRBJ2-7	TRBD2	-	TGTGCCAGCAGCTCGTGGACTAGCGACGAGCAGTACTTC	CASSSWTSDEQYF
TRBV7-9	TRBJ1-1	-	many	TGTGCCAGCAGCTATGACAGGAACACTGAAGCTTTCTTT	CASSYDRNTEAFF
TRBV10-3	TRBJ2-7	TRBD1	many	TGTGCCATCGGCGGGACAGGGGCCAATTACGAGCAGTACTTC	CAIGGTGANYEQYF
TRBV5-1	TRBJ2-7	TRBD2	many	TGCGCCAGCAGCGAGGCTAGCGGGAGCGGTGAGCAGTACTTC	CASSEASGSGEQYF
TRBV7-2	TRBJ2-5	TRBD2	-	TGTGCCAGCAGCATACCGGGACTAGGGTTACCCCAGTACTTC	CASSIPGLGLPQYF
TRBV25-1	TRBJ2-7	TRBD1	-	TGTGCCAGCAGCTCACCGACAGGGGGAACCTACGAGCAGTACTTC	CASSSPTGGTYEQYF
TRBV20-1	TRBJ2-6	-	many	TGCAGTGCTGAACAGGGAAATGGGGCCAACGTCCTGACTTTC	CSAEQGNGANVLTF
TRBV7-6	TRBJ2-5	-	-	TGTGCCAGCACAACCGGGACACTCATTGGGGAGACCCAGTACTTC	CASTTGTLIGETQYF
TRBV12-3/TRBV12-4	TRBJ2-5	TRBD2	once	TGTGCCAGCAGCTTAGGTCCCCTAGCGGGGTACCAAGAGACCCAGTACTTC	CASSLGPLAGYQETQYF